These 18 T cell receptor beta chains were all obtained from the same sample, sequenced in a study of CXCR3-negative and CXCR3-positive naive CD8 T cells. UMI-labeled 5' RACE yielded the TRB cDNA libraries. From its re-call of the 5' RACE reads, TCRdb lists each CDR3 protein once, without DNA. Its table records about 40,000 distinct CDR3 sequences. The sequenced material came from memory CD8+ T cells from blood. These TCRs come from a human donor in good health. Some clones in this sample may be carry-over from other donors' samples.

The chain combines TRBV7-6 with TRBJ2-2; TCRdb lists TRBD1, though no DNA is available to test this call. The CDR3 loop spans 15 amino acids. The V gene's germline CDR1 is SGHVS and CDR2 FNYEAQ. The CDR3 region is CASSLAGTQGGELFF.

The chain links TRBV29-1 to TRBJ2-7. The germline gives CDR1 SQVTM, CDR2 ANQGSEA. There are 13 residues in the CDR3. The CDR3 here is CSVEEGSSYEQYF.

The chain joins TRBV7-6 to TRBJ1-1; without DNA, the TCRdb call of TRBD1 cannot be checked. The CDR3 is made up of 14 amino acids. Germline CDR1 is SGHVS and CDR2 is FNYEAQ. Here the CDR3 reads CASSPRGSRTEAFF.

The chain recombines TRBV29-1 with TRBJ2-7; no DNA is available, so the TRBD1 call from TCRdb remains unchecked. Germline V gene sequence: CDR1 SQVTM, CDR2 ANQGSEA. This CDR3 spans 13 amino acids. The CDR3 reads CSVEDAPTYEQYF.

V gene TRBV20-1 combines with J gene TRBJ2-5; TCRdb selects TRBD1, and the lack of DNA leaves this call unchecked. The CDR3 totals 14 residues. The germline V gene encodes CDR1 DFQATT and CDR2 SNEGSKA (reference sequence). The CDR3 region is CSAKLWGLGETQYF.

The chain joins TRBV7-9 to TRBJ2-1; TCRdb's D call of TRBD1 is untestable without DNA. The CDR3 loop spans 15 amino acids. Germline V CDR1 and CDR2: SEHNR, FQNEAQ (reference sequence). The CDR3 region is CASSLVTGTYNEQFF.

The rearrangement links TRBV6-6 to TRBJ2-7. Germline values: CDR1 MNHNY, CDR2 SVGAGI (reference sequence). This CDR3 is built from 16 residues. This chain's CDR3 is CASSYFFRRRSYEQYF.

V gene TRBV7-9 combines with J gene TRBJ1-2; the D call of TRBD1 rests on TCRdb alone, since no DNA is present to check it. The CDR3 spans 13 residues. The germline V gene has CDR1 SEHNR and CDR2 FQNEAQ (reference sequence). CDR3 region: CASSRGQGDGYTF.

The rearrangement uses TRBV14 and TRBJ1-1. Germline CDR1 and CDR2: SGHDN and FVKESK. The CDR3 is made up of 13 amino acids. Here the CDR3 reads CASSRDLGNEAFF.

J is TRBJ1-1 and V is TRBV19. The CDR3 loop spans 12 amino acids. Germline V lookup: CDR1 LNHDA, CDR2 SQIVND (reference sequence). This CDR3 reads CASSIETDEAFF.

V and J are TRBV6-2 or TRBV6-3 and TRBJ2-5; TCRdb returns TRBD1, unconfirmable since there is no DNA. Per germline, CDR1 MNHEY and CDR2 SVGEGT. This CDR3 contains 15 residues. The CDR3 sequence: CASSYSGQGIETQYF.

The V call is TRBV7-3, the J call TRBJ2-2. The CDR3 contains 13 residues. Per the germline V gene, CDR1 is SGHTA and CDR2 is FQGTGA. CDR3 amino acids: CASSLSGSGELFF.

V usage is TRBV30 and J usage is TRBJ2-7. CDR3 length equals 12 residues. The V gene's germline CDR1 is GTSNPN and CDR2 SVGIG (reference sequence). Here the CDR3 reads CAWRGDSYDQYF.

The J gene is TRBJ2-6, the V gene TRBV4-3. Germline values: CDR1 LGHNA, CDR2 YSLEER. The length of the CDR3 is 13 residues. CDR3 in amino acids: CASSQTGANVLTF.

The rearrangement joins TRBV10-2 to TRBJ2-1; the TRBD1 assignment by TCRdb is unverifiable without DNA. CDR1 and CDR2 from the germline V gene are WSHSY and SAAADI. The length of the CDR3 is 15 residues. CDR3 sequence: CASSYGTGPYNEQFF.

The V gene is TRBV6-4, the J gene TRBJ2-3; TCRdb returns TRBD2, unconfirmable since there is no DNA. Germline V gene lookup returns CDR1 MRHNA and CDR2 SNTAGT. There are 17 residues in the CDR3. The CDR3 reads CASSEEGGRSLQGTQYF.

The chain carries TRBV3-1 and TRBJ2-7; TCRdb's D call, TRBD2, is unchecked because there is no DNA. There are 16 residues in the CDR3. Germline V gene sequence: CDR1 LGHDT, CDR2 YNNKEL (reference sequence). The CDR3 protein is CASSPGGLAGGHEQYF.

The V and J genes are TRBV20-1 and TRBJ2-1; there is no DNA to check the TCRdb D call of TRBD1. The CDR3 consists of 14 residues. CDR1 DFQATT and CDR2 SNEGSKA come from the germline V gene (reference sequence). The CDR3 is CSATPTGNYNEQFF.